The 16 T cell receptor beta chains below all came from one sample that was sequenced in a study of T cells in Graves' hyperthyroidism and ophthalmopathy (dated by TCRdb to between 2017 and 2020). The method was multiplex PCR. The instrument was an Illumina HiSeq 2000. TCR beta CDR3 regions were amplified from RNA transcripts. For the first round of RT-PCR on the TCR CDR3, the HTBI primer set was used together with the Qiagen OneStep RT-PCR kit. TCRdb reprocessed the public reads (quality trimming at Q25 with fastp, clone calling with MiXCR) and kept in-frame beta chains. Merged by CDR3 protein, the rows form single entries marked with the most common genes and DNA. In all, the sample holds almost 350,000 distinct CDR3 sequences, and 15% to 20% of those were seen once. Around 15% of the sample is in the top ten clones. The specimen sequenced was blood. The receptors were sampled from a middle-aged woman with Graves' ophthalmopathy.

The chain has TRBV12-3 or TRBV12-4 and TRBJ2-7, with 9 nucleotides matching TRBD1. The ends lost 5 bases at V and 2 bases at J; junction bases unmatched: 13. CDR3 length: 17 amino acids. DNA of the CDR3: TGTGCCAGCAGTCCTAGGACAGGGGAGGGAACAACCTACGAGCAGTACTTC. As protein: CASSPRTGEGTTYEQYF.

The chain recombines TRBV6-1 with TRBJ2-4; D is unresolved. Germline CDR1 and CDR2: MNHNS and SASEGT. With 0 bases removed from V and 0 bases from J, the gap between germline ends came to 6 bases. The CDR3 runs 15 residues. The CDR3 nucleotides read TGTGCCAGCAGTGAAGCAACCTTAGCCAAAAACATTCAGTACTTC. Amino acids: CASSEATLAKNIQYF.

This clonotype has ten or more counts. The chain uses TRBV13 and TRBJ2-7, with a weak D call TRBD2 (5 bases). CDR1 is PRHDT, CDR2 FYEKMQ, per germline (reference sequence). V lost 2 bases to trimming and J lost 1 base, with 21 bases between them. The CDR3 consists of 18 residues. The CDR3 DNA sequence: TGTGCCAGCAGCTTAATAGGTCCGCGGCGGGTGGCATCCTACGAGCAGTACTTC. Translated, it gives CASSLIGPRRVASYEQYF.

This clonotype was found many times. The J gene is TRBJ2-7, the V gene TRBV5-5, with TRBD2 as a possible D gene (5 bases). The CDR3 length is 12 residues. Trimming removed 2 bases at V and 10 bases at J, with 13 bases between. The V gene's germline CDR1 is SGHKS and CDR2 YYEKEE (reference sequence). This CDR3 reads CASSFSGVGQYF. The CDR3 coding sequence is TGTGCCAGCAGCTTTTCCGGGGTCGGCCAGTACTTC.

This clonotype was recorded many times. The chain recombines TRBV24-1 with TRBJ2-1; possibly TRBD2 for D (5 bases). V was cut by 1 base and J by 2 bases, with 11 bases left in between. This CDR3 contains 16 residues. Germline values: CDR1 KGHDR, CDR2 SFDVKD. CDR3 nucleotide sequence: TGTGCCACCAGTGATTTCCGAGGGCCCCCCTACAATGAGCAGTTCTTC. It codes for CATSDFRGPPYNEQFF.

For the CDR3, the DNA is TGCAGCGTTGAAGGGACAGGGGTGAGTCAGCCCCAGCATTTT. Protein product: CSVEGTGVSQPQHF. The chain links TRBV29-1 to TRBJ1-5; 9 nucleotides line up with TRBD1. Germline V gene lookup returns CDR1 SQVTM and CDR2 ANQGSEA. V lost 1 base and J lost 6; bases outside the gene matches: 4. This CDR3 is 14 amino acids long.

The V and J genes are TRBV6-1 and TRBJ2-7; D unclear. Trimming shortened V by 8 bases and J by 2 bases, and 7 bases separated the two germline ends. This CDR3 has 11 amino acids. CDR1 MNHNS and CDR2 SASEGT come from the germline V gene. The chain's CDR3 is CASPEPYEQYF. The CDR3 DNA is TGTGCCAGCCCCGAGCCCTACGAGCAGTACTTC.

This clonotype was seen more than once but under ten times. CDR3 in amino acids: CASKPSPTGTVYEQYF. DNA of the CDR3: TGTGCCAGCAAGCCTTCTCCTACCGGGACTGTCTACGAGCAGTACTTC. The chain uses TRBV11-1 and TRBJ2-7; tentative D call: TRBD2 (6 bases). In germline, CDR1 is SGHAT, CDR2 FQDESV (reference sequence). V was shortened by 7 bases and J by 3 bases, with 22 bases between the two germline ends. The CDR3 is 16 residues long.

This clonotype was detected many times. The J gene is TRBJ2-7, the V gene TRBV3-1; the match to TRBD2 covers 9 bases. Per the germline V gene, CDR1 is LGHDT and CDR2 is YNNKEL (reference sequence). Losses at the gene ends were 0 bases for V and 9 bases for J; bases not matched to a gene: 3. CDR3 size: 13 residues. CDR3 protein: CASSQDLAGMQYF. In DNA form, the CDR3 reads TGTGCCAGCAGCCAAGACCTAGCGGGAATGCAGTACTTC.

This clonotype has ten or more counts. V is TRBV6-1 and J is TRBJ1-1; tentative D call: TRBD1 (6 bases). V shed 6 bases and J shed 4 bases, with 12 bases lying between them. This CDR3 region has 13 residues. Germline V gene data show CDR1 as MNHNS and CDR2 as SASEGT. The CDR3 region is CASRDGGATEAFF. For the CDR3, the DNA is TGTGCCAGCAGGGACGGGGGGGCCACTGAAGCTTTCTTT.

This clonotype was recorded many times. CDR3 nucleotides: TGCGCCAGCAGCCCCTGGGACAGCTCCTACGAGCAGTACTTC. Translating gives CASSPWDSSYEQYF. The genes are TRBV5-1 and TRBJ2-7; TRBD1 matches 7 bases. This CDR3 region has 14 residues. Germline assignment: CDR1 SGHRS and CDR2 YFSETQ. After removal of 4 bases from V and 0 bases from J, the junction contained 4 bases not matched to a gene.

Ten or more counts support this clonotype. Here the CDR3 DNA reads TGTGCCACCAGTCCGGGGGGCTCCTACGAGCAGTACTTC. The encoded protein is CATSPGGSYEQYF. The chain combines TRBV24-1 with TRBJ2-7; TRBD2 matches at 7 bases. Trimming at V came to 6 bases and at J to 0 bases, leaving 1 base not matched to a gene. Germline V lookup: CDR1 KGHDR, CDR2 SFDVKD. The CDR3 is 13 residues long.

This clonotype showed up many times. The chain links TRBV4-1 to TRBJ1-2, with TRBD1 matching over 9 bases. V lost 1 base, J lost 7 bases, and 10 bases stayed unmatched. In germline, CDR1 is MGHRA, CDR2 YSYEKL. CDR3 length: 16 amino acids. In nucleotides, the CDR3 is TGCGCCAGCAGCCAAGGCCGGACAGGGGTTACGTTTGGCTACACCTTC. As protein: CASSQGRTGVTFGYTF.

Many counts were recorded for this clonotype. The chain employs TRBV7-9 and TRBJ2-7, with D perhaps matching TRBD2 (5 bases). This CDR3 is 13 amino acids long. CDR1 and CDR2 from the germline V gene are SEHNR and FQNEAQ (reference sequence). The V and J ends lost 5 bases and 3 bases respectively, with 11 bases between them. The CDR3 nucleotides read TGTGCCAGCAGCCCTGGGAGTTTCTACGAGCAGTACTTC. Residues: CASSPGSFYEQYF.

This clonotype came up many times. The CDR3 DNA reads TGTGCCAGCACCCGGACGCCAGCGAACACCGGGGAGCTGTTTTTT. Amino acids: CASTRTPANTGELFF. The chain is built from TRBV6-1 and TRBJ2-2, with unresolved D. Germline V gene lookup returns CDR1 MNHNS and CDR2 SASEGT. The CDR3 runs to 15 residues. V lost 7 bases to trimming and J lost 0 bases, with 12 bases between them.

The chain couples TRBV28 to TRBJ2-7, with unresolved D. Germline V gives CDR1 MDHEN, CDR2 SYDVKM. This CDR3 region has 12 residues. V dropped 7 bases and J dropped 6 bases, with 13 bases sitting between them. Written as DNA, the CDR3 is TGTGCCAGCATTTCATTGGGGATCGAGCAGTACTTC. Translation: CASISLGIEQYF.